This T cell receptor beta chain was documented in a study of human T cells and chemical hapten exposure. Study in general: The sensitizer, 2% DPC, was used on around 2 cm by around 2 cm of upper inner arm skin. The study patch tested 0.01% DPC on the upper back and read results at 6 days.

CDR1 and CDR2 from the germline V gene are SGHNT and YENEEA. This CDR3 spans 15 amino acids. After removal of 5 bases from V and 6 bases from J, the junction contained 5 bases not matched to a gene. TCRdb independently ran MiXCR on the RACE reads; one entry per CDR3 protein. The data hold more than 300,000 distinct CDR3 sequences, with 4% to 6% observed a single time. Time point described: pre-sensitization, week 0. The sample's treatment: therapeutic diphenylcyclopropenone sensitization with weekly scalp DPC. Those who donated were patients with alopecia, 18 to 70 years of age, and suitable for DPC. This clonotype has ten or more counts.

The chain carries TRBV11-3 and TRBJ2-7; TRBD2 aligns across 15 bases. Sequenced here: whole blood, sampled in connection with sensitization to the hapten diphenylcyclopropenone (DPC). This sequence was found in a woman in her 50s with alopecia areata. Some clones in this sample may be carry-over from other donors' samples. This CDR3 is CASSPGLAGGSEQYF. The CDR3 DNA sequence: TGTGCCAGCAGCCCGGGACTAGCGGGAGGTAGCGAGCAGTACTTC.